A single sample is the source of the 25 T cell receptor beta chains below, sequenced in a study of T-cell reconstitution after alpha-beta-depleted transplantation in children listed by TCRdb under 2016. The time point label, read with the paper, signifies: day 60 (about 2 months) after transplantation. The meaning of the sample's treatment or condition label: allogeneic hematopoietic cell transplantation with graft depleted of TCRalphabeta T cells and CD19 B cells. The method was PCR. The data were produced on an Illumina HiSeq 2500. TCR library preparation used molecular barcoding, with unique molecular identifiers applied to normalize quantification of the TCRbeta repertoire. TCRdb trimmed the raw reads at Q25, called clones with MiXCR and kept productive beta chains. A single entry per CDR3 protein holds the most common genes and DNA from its merged rows. The sample table records roughly 100,000 distinct CDR3 sequences; approximately 6% of these occur just once. Jointly, the top ten make up about 6% of the sample.

The specimen was PBMCs, mostly from graft donor cells, collected 60 days after TCRalphabeta/CD19-depleted stem cell transplant. All receptors derive from a female patient younger than 10 who had a stem cell transplant for Fanconi anemia, so the T cells may come from the graft donor.

This clonotype was seen a few times. J is TRBJ2-5 and V is TRBV12-3 or TRBV12-4, with TRBD2 as a possible D gene (7 bases). The V and J ends lost 7 bases and 4 bases respectively, with 19 bases between them. The CDR3 contains 15 residues. The CDR3 loop is CASTLGGAPGETQYF. In DNA form, the CDR3 reads TGTGCCAGCACCTTGGGGGGGGCGCCGGGAGAGACCCAGTACTTC.

This chain connects TRBV7-2 to TRBJ2-3, with 7 bases lining up with TRBD1. The V gene's germline CDR1 is SGHTA and CDR2 FQGNSA. The CDR3 extends over 16 amino acids. The V gene end was trimmed by 5 bases and the J gene end by 4 bases; junction bases not matched to a gene: 12. The chain's CDR3 is CASSLPGQPYSDTQYF. CDR3 sequence (DNA): TGTGCCAGCAGCCTCCCGGGACAGCCCTACTCAGATACGCAGTATTTT.

This clonotype was detected only a few times. The chain carries TRBV15 and TRBJ2-7; 11 bases agree with TRBD2. The V gene's germline CDR1 is LNHNV and CDR2 YYDKDF (reference sequence). This CDR3 is 19 amino acids long. J was trimmed by 2 bases and V by 0 bases; bases with no gene match: 12. The CDR3 sequence is CATSRETSGGLATTYEQYF. The CDR3 nucleotides read TGTGCCACCAGCAGAGAAACTAGCGGGGGACTAGCTACCACCTACGAGCAGTACTTC.

This clonotype was counted at least ten times. The CDR3 here is CSVDMRISGYNEQFF. The CDR3 nucleotides are TGCAGCGTTGATATGCGGATTAGCGGGTACAATGAGCAGTTCTTC. V is TRBV29-1 and J is TRBJ2-1, with 7 nucleotides matching TRBD2. Germline loops: CDR1 SQVTM, CDR2 ANQGSEA. The CDR3 covers 15 residues. The V and J ends lost 3 bases and 4 bases, in that order; junction bases with no gene match: 9.

This clonotype was counted ten times or more. The rearrangement joins TRBV7-3 to TRBJ2-7; TRBD1 or TRBD2 may be the D gene (5 bases each). The CDR3 spans 13 residues. Germline CDR1 SGHTA, CDR2 FQGTGA. V gave up 5 bases and J gave up 3 bases, with 11 bases separating them. This chain's CDR3 is CASSQGRNYEQYF. The DNA of the CDR3 is TGTGCCAGCAGCCAGGGACGGAACTACGAGCAGTACTTC.

This clonotype was picked up many times. The chain combines TRBV7-9 with TRBJ2-1; no definite D call. The CDR3 covers 14 residues. CDR1 and CDR2 (germline): SEHNR, FQNEAQ (reference sequence). V gave up 1 base and J gave up 8 bases, with 12 bases separating them. DNA for the CDR3: TGTGCCAGCAGCTTAGTTGTAGCATCACATGAGCAGTTCTTC. Encoded protein: CASSLVVASHEQFF.

This clonotype was detected ten times or more. The chain employs TRBV7-9 and TRBJ2-7; D gene uncertain. The CDR3 totals 13 residues. Germline CDR1 and CDR2: SEHNR and FQNEAQ (reference sequence). Trimming pared 5 bases from V and 0 bases from J, leaving 8 bases between. CDR3 in amino acids: CASSLTISYEQYF. CDR3 DNA: TGTGCCAGCAGCCTAACAATCTCCTACGAGCAGTACTTC.

In this sample, this clonotype turned up many times. The chain couples TRBV3-1 to TRBJ2-1; D remains unclear. The V gene lost 1 base and the J gene lost 6 bases, with 13 bases spanning the gap. The germline V gene encodes CDR1 LGHDT and CDR2 YNNKEL (reference sequence). This CDR3 region has 15 residues. This CDR3 reads CASSQVFTGFNEQFF. CDR3 coding DNA: TGTGCCAGCAGCCAAGTTTTCACCGGGTTCAATGAGCAGTTCTTC.

This clonotype has a handful of counts. The gene calls are TRBV29-1 and TRBJ1-1, with a tentative D call TRBD1 (6 bases). Per germline, CDR1 SQVTM and CDR2 ANQGSEA. Trimming removed 6 bases at V and 0 bases at J, with 14 bases between. This CDR3 is built from 14 residues. The CDR3 DNA is TGCAGCGTCGCGAAGGGGGGGGTGAACACTGAAGCTTTCTTT. Its translation is CSVAKGGVNTEAFF.

This clonotype was counted ten times or more. CDR3 nucleotide sequence: TGTGCCAGCAGCCAATCAACATGGGGCACTGAAGCTTTCTTT. Amino acids: CASSQSTWGTEAFF. This chain links TRBV28 with TRBJ1-1; no reliable D call. The CDR3 extends over 14 amino acids. Germline CDR1 MDHEN, CDR2 SYDVKM. V shed 6 bases and J shed 4 bases, with 15 bases lying between them.

This clonotype turned up a few times. The CDR3 region is CSAFGGNDQPQHF. Here the CDR3 DNA reads TGCAGCGCATTCGGAGGGAACGATCAGCCCCAGCATTTT. The V call is TRBV29-1, the J call TRBJ1-5; D is ambiguous. Germline CDR1 is SQVTM and CDR2 is ANQGSEA. V dropped 7 bases and J dropped 5 bases, with 15 bases sitting between them. The CDR3 length is 13 residues.

This clonotype was observed a handful of times. This CDR3 reads CAWSSGGNGQFF. Written as DNA, the CDR3 is TGTGCCTGGAGTTCGGGGGGGAACGGGCAGTTCTTC. The chain links TRBV30 to TRBJ2-1; 8 bases match TRBD2. J was trimmed by 12 bases and V by 2 bases; bases with no gene match: 6. Germline CDR1 is GTSNPN and CDR2 is SVGIG (reference sequence). The CDR3 sequence is 12 residues long.

This clonotype was seen repeatedly, ten times or more. The rearrangement uses TRBV28 and TRBJ2-7, with 11 bases lining up with TRBD2. Germline-derived CDR1 and CDR2 are MDHEN and SYDVKM. J lost 2 bases, V lost 5 bases, and 8 bases had no gene match. The CDR3 has 16 amino acids. Written as DNA, the CDR3 is TGTGCCAGCAGTCCAACTAGCGGGAGAGAACCCTACGAGCAGTACTTC. As protein: CASSPTSGREPYEQYF.

This clonotype was seen repeatedly, ten times or more. The rearrangement joins TRBV6-2 or TRBV6-3 to TRBJ1-1; D is uncertain. V was cut by 7 bases and J by 4 bases, with 10 bases left in between. CDR1 is MNHEY, CDR2 SVGEGT, per germline. CDR3 length: 12 residues. Here the CDR3 reads CASTVPGTEAFF. For the CDR3, the DNA is TGTGCCAGCACCGTCCCGGGCACTGAAGCTTTCTTT.

Only a few counts were recorded for this clonotype. This sequence joins TRBV20-1 and TRBJ2-7; 12 nucleotides line up with TRBD2. From germline, CDR1 is DFQATT and CDR2 SNEGSKA (reference sequence). After removal of 5 bases from V and 0 bases from J, the junction contained 2 bases not matched to a gene. The CDR3 is made up of 14 amino acids. The CDR3 here is CSAELAGGSYEQYF. CDR3 coding DNA: TGCAGTGCTGAACTAGCGGGGGGCTCCTACGAGCAGTACTTC.

This clonotype was picked up many times. The chain uses TRBV3-1 and TRBJ2-2; 10 bases match TRBD2. The junction had 9 bases not matched to a gene; V was cut back by 0 bases and J by 5 bases. The CDR3 totals 18 residues. Germline CDR1 and CDR2: LGHDT and YNNKEL (reference sequence). The CDR3 here is CASSQERASGRWTGELFF. CDR3 DNA: TGTGCCAGCAGCCAAGAACGCGCTAGCGGGAGATGGACCGGGGAGCTGTTTTTT.

This clonotype came up many times. The chain is built from TRBV29-1 and TRBJ2-3; no firm D call. CDR1 is SQVTM, CDR2 ANQGSEA, per germline. The CDR3 totals 13 residues. V was pared by 2 bases and J by 4 bases, with 10 bases between. CDR3 loop: CSVEIPHPDTQYF. The CDR3 coding sequence is TGCAGCGTTGAAATACCCCACCCAGATACGCAGTATTTT.

This clonotype was recorded at least ten times. The chain employs TRBV7-3 and TRBJ2-1; no clear D. The CDR3 loop spans 12 amino acids. Trimming took 1 base from V and 8 from J, leaving 6 bases between them. The V gene's germline CDR1 is SGHTA and CDR2 FQGTGA. The CDR3 spells CASSLRPDEQFF. The CDR3 region has the DNA TGTGCCAGCAGCTTAAGGCCGGATGAGCAGTTCTTC.

This clonotype was seen ten or more times. V and J are TRBV20-1 and TRBJ2-7, with D perhaps being TRBD1 or TRBD2 (5 bases each). Germline V gene lookup returns CDR1 DFQATT and CDR2 SNEGSKA (reference sequence). V was clipped by 6 bases and J by 3 bases, with 12 bases between them. The CDR3 runs 12 residues. CDR3 region: CSATGTLYEQYF. The CDR3 DNA reads as TGCAGTGCCACCGGGACCCTCTACGAGCAGTACTTC.

This clonotype has a count of ten or more. The gene calls are TRBV4-2 and TRBJ2-7; TRBD1 matches 8 bases. The CDR3 is 16 residues long. Germline CDR1 and CDR2: LGHNA and YNFKEQ. Losses at the gene ends were 0 bases for V and 5 bases for J; bases not matched to a gene: 9. CDR3 DNA: TGTGCCAGCAGCCAAGATTTGGGGACAGGAGAGGACGAGCAGTACTTC. This encodes CASSQDLGTGEDEQYF.

This clonotype was seen a few times. J is TRBJ2-5 and V is TRBV5-1, with D tentatively TRBD1 (6 bases). Per the germline V gene, CDR1 is SGHRS and CDR2 is YFSETQ. V lost 4 bases and J 1 base, leaving 23 bases between the germline ends. The CDR3 consists of 18 residues. The CDR3 DNA is TGCGCCAGCAGCGTTCCGTTAAGGGACACGTTCTCCCAAGAGACCCAGTACTTC. Translating gives CASSVPLRDTFSQETQYF.

This clonotype occurred a few times. The chain couples TRBV12-3 or TRBV12-4 to TRBJ2-2; 7 bases map to TRBD1. The CDR3 has 14 amino acids. The V and J ends lost 5 bases and 6 bases, in that order; junction bases with no gene match: 6. In nucleotides, the CDR3 is TGTGCCAGCAGTCGAGACAGGGCGGCCGGGGAGCTGTTTTTT. As protein: CASSRDRAAGELFF.

The chain links TRBV2 to TRBJ2-3, with TRBD1 matching 8 bases. This CDR3 is built from 15 residues. Germline V gene sequence: CDR1 SNHLY, CDR2 FYNNEI. After removal of 6 bases from V and 6 bases from J, the junction contained 11 bases not matched to a gene. The CDR3 DNA reads TGTGCCAGCAGGACCAGGGGGCTTAACGGGGATACGCAGTATTTT. It is translated as CASRTRGLNGDTQYF.

This clonotype was counted between two and nine times. The rearrangement links TRBV5-1 to TRBJ2-7, with 7 bases aligning to TRBD2. From germline, CDR1 is SGHRS and CDR2 YFSETQ. The CDR3 extends over 13 amino acids. V trimming: 4 bases; J trimming: 1 base; junction bases outside the gene matches: 2. The CDR3 loop reads CASSRDYSYEQYF. For the CDR3, the DNA is TGCGCCAGCAGCCGGGACTATTCCTACGAGCAGTACTTC.

There are many counts of this clonotype. The J gene is TRBJ2-6, the V gene TRBV4-2; D call uncertain. Germline CDR1 LGHNA, CDR2 YNFKEQ. CDR3 length equals 22 residues. V lost 0 bases to trimming and J lost 1 base, with 25 bases between them. CDR3: CASSQDRILVGFRFSGANVLTF. CDR3 in DNA: TGTGCCAGCAGCCAAGATAGGATATTAGTAGGTTTCAGGTTTTCTGGGGCCAACGTCCTGACTTTC.